This TCR beta chain was obtained from a study of CD8 T cells in Susac syndrome. Study-level background: When their blood was taken, patients with Susac syndrome were therapy-naive, taking corticosteroids, or taking intravenous immunoglobulin alone. Points from the study as a whole: In Susac syndrome, CD4+ T cell repertoires lacked any clonal expansion.

As for this clonotype: The antigen remains unidentified.

The diagnostic criteria for definite or probable disease, as recently defined, were met by the patients with Susac syndrome. FACS was used to enrich TEMRA cells, whereas the CD8+ and CD4+ T cells were obtained by negative isolation. Reverse transcription of roughly 0.5 to 1 ug RNA was carried out with random hexamers. TCRdb used MiXCR to reprocess the immunoSEQ multiplex PCR reads, holding one entry per CDR3 protein. Altogether 140,000 or so distinct CDR3 sequences are present, 90% to 97% being singletons, with the ten largest covering 0.084%. V lost 0 bases to trimming and J lost 3 bases, with 17 bases between them. CDR3 length: 17 amino acids. Germline lookup yields CDR1 SGHAT and CDR2 FQNNGV.

The sequenced sample was CD4+ T cells from PBMCs. This TCR came from a human donor with Susac syndrome. The chain links TRBV11-2 to TRBJ1-2; D perhaps matches TRBD1 (5 bases). As DNA, the CDR3 is TGTGCCAGCAGCTTAGATCTAAGGGGTCGGGATGACTATGGCTACACCTTC. As protein: CASSLDLRGRDDYGYTF.